This paragraph covers one T cell receptor (beta chain) sequence. Its matching antigen is unknown. These data originate in a study of human thymus T cells. Study results and caveats: Repertoires from thymus and blood appeared to show biased V and J gene usage. In unrelated individuals, thymic repertoires overlapped highly, according to related research.

Thymus tissue for the work was resected from patients undergoing corrective heart surgery. Those donating were healthy Finnish infants in corrective surgery for congenital heart defects. The V gene lost 0 bases and the J gene lost 5 bases, with 17 bases spanning the gap. CDR3 length: 16 residues. CDR1 is SGHDT, CDR2 YYEEEE, per germline. Clones were sequenced by immunoSEQ multiplex PCR, and TCRdb holds only the in-frame ones, with some missing. The sample lists about 130,000 clones, around 96% occurring once. The sequenced sample was thymus tissue. The origin of this receptor is a boy under two years old with a congenital heart defect but otherwise immunologically healthy. This chain uses TRBV5-6 with TRBJ2-5; possible D gene TRBD2, 5 bases. The CDR3 sequence is CASSLVSGYGEETQYF. The CDR3 nucleotides are TGTGCCAGCAGCTTGGTTTCTGGGTACGGGGAGGAGACCCAGTACTTC.